This TCR beta chain was retrieved from a study of blood T cell repertoires in COVID-19. As for the study in general: Sites across the United States, Italy and Spain contributed samples from acute and convalescent COVID-19. PBMCs, B-cell-depleted T cells, or T cells provided the cDNA or gDNA that made up the material.

This CDR3 region has 14 residues. V lost 5 bases and J lost 2, with 13 bases in between. Germline loops: CDR1 LGHNA, CDR2 YNFKEQ. In the authors' methods: Scientists estimated how many nucleated cells there were by amplifying reference gene primers. The table came from immunoSEQ multiplex PCR; TCRdb's copy has only in-frame clones and leaves some out. The V and J calls and the clone size are those of that table, but D and trimming were determined from the DNA. The sample lists roughly 480,000 clones; about 88% were seen once. Those enrolled in Seattle joined during active infection and were followed longitudinally afterward.

Sequences were obtained from peripheral blood. The chain employs TRBV4-2 and TRBJ2-7; D call uncertain. This receptor was taken from a man aged 18 to 30 with COVID-19, enrolled during active disease. The CDR3 DNA follows: TGTGCCAGCAGCAAAGCCGGGTCCGCCTACGAGCAGTACTTC. Encoded protein: CASSKAGSAYEQYF.